This T cell receptor (beta chain) was identified during a study of beta chain features in type 1 diabetes. Broader study findings: Shortening that was moderate but significant affected the TCRB CDR3s of Type 1 diabetes patients in all four CD4+ subsets.

By way of CD45RO/CCR7/CD25/CD127/CD95/CD27, the CD4+ regulatory, stem cell-like memory, central memory and naive cells were sorted. The germline gives CDR1 SQVTM, CDR2 ANQGSEA. V lost 5 bases and J lost 0, with 8 bases in between. The CDR3 has 13 residues. The whole isolated RNA underwent reverse transcription, so sequencing captured expressed TCRB transcripts. Produced via immunoSEQ multiplex PCR; TCRdb's table is partial and in-frame only. Among 330,000 or so clones, around 20% were seen once, and the ten largest hold about 0.045%. As for this clone: No antigen is known for it.

The genes are TRBV29-1 and TRBJ1-3; no clear D. The clonotype was recovered from a woman aged 18-29 years in good health. Material: naive CD4+ T cells from blood. The CDR3 protein is CSVLVFSGNTIYF. CDR3 nucleotide sequence: TGCAGCGTTCTCGTCTTCTCTGGAAACACCATATATTTT.